The source of this T cell receptor beta chain is a study of human T cells and chemical hapten exposure. Study details: Diphenylcyclopropenone doses were given weekly to the scalps of patients across the approximately 24-week study. Study-wide results and caveats: Relative to controls, expanded TCRs formed significantly more large CDR3 similarity clusters. As the donors had alopecia, their immune response may differ from healthy people's.

The time point denotes: patch test 3, about 24 weeks after DPC sensitization. Treatment specified: therapeutic diphenylcyclopropenone sensitization with weekly scalp DPC. People who gave samples had alopecia, were 18 to 70 years old, and were suitable for DPC. J lost 12 bases, V lost 6 bases, and 12 bases had no gene match. This CDR3 region has 14 residues. A word on this clonotype: The antigen is unknown.

TCRdb re-called the RACE reads through MiXCR, storing one row per CDR3 protein. Found here are more than 150,000 distinct CDR3 sequences, under 25% of them singletons; the top ten hold 2.5%. This TCR was recovered from a woman in her 40s with alopecia areata. Some clones in this sample may be carry-over from other donors' samples. The rearrangement uses TRBV12-3 or TRBV12-4 and TRBJ2-1, with 9 bases lining up with TRBD1. Sequences were derived from whole blood, sampled in connection with sensitization to the hapten diphenylcyclopropenone (DPC). This chain's CDR3 is CASRPSIQDRGQFF. CDR3 nucleotides: TGTGCCAGCAGGCCAAGCATACAGGACAGGGGGCAGTTCTTC.